The 8 T cell receptor beta chains below all came from one sample that was sequenced in a study of shared clonotypes between healthy human individuals. As defined, naive CD8 cells were CD45RO-negative and positively selected for CCR7, with terminally differentiated effector memory CD45RA+ cells excluded. TCRdb keeps only in-frame clones here, not all; method: immunoSEQ multiplex PCR. The table lists roughly 1,800,000 clones, over 85% of them singletons. The sequenced sample was naive CD8+ T cells sorted from blood. The origin of the receptors is a man younger than 30 in good health.

The chain uses TRBV7-9 and TRBJ1-1; D uncertain. The CDR3 length is 12 residues. Germline V CDR1 and CDR2: SEHNR, FQNEAQ (reference sequence). V was pared by 6 bases and J by 12 bases, with 17 bases between. CDR3 region: CASSWREEATFF. For the CDR3, the DNA is TGTGCCAGCAGTTGGAGAGAGGAGGCGACTTTCTTT.

The rearrangement uses TRBV7-9 and TRBJ2-5, with D perhaps assigned TRBD1 or TRBD2 (5 bases each). The DNA end favors TRBJ2-7, so the J call may be wrong. The length of the CDR3 is 14 residues. Germline V CDR1 and CDR2: SEHNR, FQNEAQ (reference sequence). DNA for the CDR3: TGTGCCAGTGAGGAGGCAGGGAGCTCCTACGAGCAGTACTTC. The encoded protein is CASEEAGSSYEQYF.

Details on this clone: The junction departs from germline at one end; a sequencing error may be responsible. The rearrangement joins TRBV4-1 to TRBJ2-7, with D maybe TRBD2 (5 bases). This CDR3 has 13 residues. Per germline, CDR1 MGHRA and CDR2 YSYEKL. The CDR3 is CASGQDEGLEQYF. Here the CDR3 DNA reads TGCGCCAGCGGCCAAGATGAGGGCCTCGAGCAGTACTTC.

V is TRBV2 and J is TRBJ2-7; D is perhaps TRBD1 (5 bases). Trimming pared 3 bases from V and 4 bases from J, leaving 7 bases between. The V gene's germline CDR1 is SNHLY and CDR2 FYNNEI. This CDR3 is 12 amino acids long. The CDR3 sequence is CASSDRVYEQYF. The DNA of the CDR3 is TGTGCCAGCAGTGACAGGGTTTACGAGCAGTACTTC.

On this clone itself: This specimen includes other DNA sequences encoding the same CDR3. CDR3 sequence: CASSQEAVTYEQYF. CDR3 sequence (DNA): TGCGCCAGCAGCCAAGAAGCGGTAACCTACGAGCAGTACTTC. The chain joins TRBV4-3 to TRBJ2-7, with D perhaps TRBD2 (5 bases). Trimming removed 0 bases from V and 2 bases from J, with 8 bases in between. The CDR3 loop spans 14 amino acids. CDR1 and CDR2 from the germline V gene are LGHNA and YSLEER.

The rearrangement joins TRBV11-2 to TRBJ2-1; 12 bases align to TRBD2. Germline assignment: CDR1 SGHAT and CDR2 FQNNGV. V was pared by 5 bases and J by 9 bases, with 8 bases of the junction left unmatched. The CDR3 runs 15 residues. This chain's CDR3 is CASSHLLAGGPEQFF. The CDR3 coding sequence is TGTGCCAGCAGCCACTTACTAGCGGGAGGCCCTGAGCAGTTCTTC.

This clone was seen a single time. V is TRBV7-9 and J is TRBJ2-7, with D perhaps TRBD1 (5 bases). CDR1 is SEHNR and CDR2 is FQNEAQ in the germline V gene (reference sequence). V lost 5 bases to trimming and J lost 8 bases, with 13 bases between them. The CDR3 has 12 residues. CDR3: CASSPGIQQQYF. The CDR3 nucleotides read TGTGCCAGCAGCCCAGGGATCCAACAGCAGTACTTC.

CDR3 residues: CASSVVPDRENEQYF. CDR3 coding DNA: TGTGCCAGCAGCGTAGTACCGGACAGGGAGAACGAGCAGTACTTC. The rearrangement uses TRBV9 and TRBJ2-7, with 8 bases matching TRBD1. The CDR3 is made up of 15 amino acids. From germline, CDR1 is SGDLS and CDR2 YYNGEE. J was trimmed by 5 bases and V by 0 bases; bases with no gene match: 7.